This TCR beta chain was recovered during a study of blood T cell repertoires in COVID-19. Overall study: From the United States, Italy and Spain came samples of acute and convalescent COVID-19. Sources were T cells, B-cell-depleted T cells, or PBMCs; the material itself was cDNA or gDNA.

The V and J ends lost 1 base and 1 base, in that order; junction bases with no gene match: 7. This CDR3 is built from 18 residues. Germline-derived CDR1 and CDR2 are SGDLS and YYNGEE. Per the original methods: Reference gene primer amplification gave nucleated cell count estimates. Method: immunoSEQ multiplex PCR; TCRdb's copy keeps in-frame clones and lacks some. The V and J calls and the clone size are those of that table, but D and trimming were determined from the DNA. This table has under 250,000 clones, 80% to 90% appearing once. Donors were grouped by their self-reported clinical history. The receptor comes from a young woman in a cohort exposed to, infected with or recovered from COVID-19 (not recorded which). The sequencing sample was made of PBMCs or T cells enriched from blood (not recorded which). This chain uses TRBV9 with TRBJ2-3, with 12 bases that match TRBD2. CDR3 loop: CASSVTLAGGGGTDTQYF. In nucleotides, the CDR3 is TGTGCCAGCAGCGTAACACTAGCGGGGGGCGGGGGCACAGATACGCAGTATTTT.